This passage covers 4 T cell receptor beta chains from one sample sequenced in a study of spatial heterogeneity in lung cancer. Time point described: sample taken at primary tumor resection. Researchers sequenced whole RNA taken from tumor, nontumor lung or frozen PBMC without sorting. TCRdb recomputed calls from the 5' RACE reads with MiXCR, one row per CDR3 protein. This table has about 8,500 distinct CDR3 sequences, 7.8% appearing once. Specimen: PBMCs, collected at surgery. These TCRs come from a female donor with early-stage non-small cell lung cancer.

This clonotype came up many times. The V and J genes are TRBV20-1 and TRBJ2-5; the match to TRBD2 covers 7 bases. The CDR3 sequence is 14 residues long. Trimming at V came to 2 bases and at J to 4 bases, leaving 7 bases not matched to a gene. Germline lookup yields CDR1 DFQATT and CDR2 SNEGSKA (reference sequence). CDR3 in amino acids: CSARRGGSAETQYF. As DNA, the CDR3 is TGCAGTGCTAGACGGGGCGGGAGCGCAGAGACCCAGTACTTC.

This clonotype occurred many times. The rearrangement joins TRBV6-2 or TRBV6-3 to TRBJ2-1, with 7 nucleotides matching TRBD1. The CDR3 is 14 amino acids. J gave up 6 bases and V 5 bases, and 7 bases lay outside the gene matches. Germline-derived CDR1 and CDR2 are MNHEY and SVGEGT. The chain's CDR3 is CASSATGFGNEQFF. The CDR3 DNA sequence: TGTGCCAGCAGTGCGACAGGGTTCGGCAATGAGCAGTTCTTC.

The V and J genes are TRBV5-1 and TRBJ2-7; TRBD1 aligns across 10 bases. Germline V gives CDR1 SGHRS, CDR2 YFSETQ. V lost 4 bases to trimming and J lost 1 base; unmatched junction nucleotides: 2. The CDR3 is made up of 14 amino acids. The CDR3 spells CASSRGQGSYEQYF. CDR3 in DNA: TGCGCCAGCAGCAGGGGACAGGGGTCCTACGAGCAGTACTTC.

This clonotype has a handful of counts. This sequence joins TRBV3-1 and TRBJ2-1; 8 nucleotides line up with TRBD2. The CDR3 totals 17 residues. Per the germline V gene, CDR1 is LGHDT and CDR2 is YNNKEL (reference sequence). With 0 bases clipped from V and 0 bases from J, the junction kept 4 bases outside the gene matches. The CDR3 spells CASSQDPGLDSYNEQFF. The CDR3 bases are TGTGCCAGCAGCCAAGATCCGGGACTAGACTCCTACAATGAGCAGTTCTTC.